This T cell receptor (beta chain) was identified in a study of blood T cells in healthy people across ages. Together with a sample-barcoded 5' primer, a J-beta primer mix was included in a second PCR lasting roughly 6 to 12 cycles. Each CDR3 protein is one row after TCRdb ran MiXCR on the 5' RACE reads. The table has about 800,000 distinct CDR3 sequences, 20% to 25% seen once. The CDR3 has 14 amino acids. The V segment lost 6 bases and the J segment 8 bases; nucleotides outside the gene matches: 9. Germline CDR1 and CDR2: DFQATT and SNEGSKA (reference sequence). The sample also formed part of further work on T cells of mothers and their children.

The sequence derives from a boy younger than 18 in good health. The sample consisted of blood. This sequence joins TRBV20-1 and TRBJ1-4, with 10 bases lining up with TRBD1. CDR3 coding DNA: TGCAGTGCCAGACGGTGGACAGGGGGGGAAAAACTGTTTTTT. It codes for CSARRWTGGEKLFF.